Below are 15 T cell receptor beta chains sequenced from a single sample in a study of blood T cell repertoires in COVID-19. Assay used: immunoSEQ multiplex PCR; TCRdb lists only in-frame clones, some missing. This table has approximately 200,000 clones, 80% to 90% appearing once. The sample taken for sequencing was PBMCs or T cells enriched from blood (not recorded which). The receptor set was obtained from a man younger than 30 with acute COVID-19.

V and J are TRBV24-1 and TRBJ1-3; D is ambiguous. Trimming cost V 9 bases and J 0 bases, with 5 bases left between them. The germline V gene encodes CDR1 KGHDR and CDR2 SFDVKD. The CDR3 covers 12 residues. The CDR3: CATGDSGNTIYF. The CDR3 bases are TGTGCCACCGGAGACTCTGGAAACACCATATATTTT.

J is TRBJ1-1 and V is TRBV12-3 or TRBV12-4; D perhaps matches TRBD1 (5 bases). The CDR3 runs 13 residues. V shed 6 bases and J shed 1 base, with 9 bases lying between them. CDR3 sequence (DNA): TGTGCCAGCAGCCCGACAGAGAACACTGAAGCTTTCTTT. As protein: CASSPTENTEAFF.

The chain couples TRBV19 to TRBJ2-1; D is possibly TRBD2 (6 bases). Germline CDR1 reads LNHDA; CDR2 reads SQIVND (reference sequence). There are 15 residues in the CDR3. Trimming pared 6 bases from V and 0 bases from J, leaving 12 bases between. CDR3 residues: CASSLDYSSYNEQFF. The CDR3, as DNA: TGTGCCAGTAGCCTGGACTACAGCTCCTACAATGAGCAGTTCTTC.

V and J are TRBV7-2 and TRBJ2-7; 8 nucleotides line up with TRBD2. The V segment lost 1 base and the J segment 1 base; nucleotides outside the gene matches: 3. In germline, CDR1 is SGHTA, CDR2 FQGNSA. This CDR3 comprises 15 residues. The CDR3 protein is CASSLVLAGSYEQYF. Written as DNA, the CDR3 is TGTGCCAGCAGCTTAGTGCTAGCGGGTTCCTACGAGCAGTACTTC.

The chain combines TRBV4-1 with TRBJ1-6; D ambiguous. The length of the CDR3 is 16 residues. The ends were cut back, 4 bases at V and 9 bases at J, with 19 bases in the middle. Looked up from germline, CDR1 is MGHRA and CDR2 is YSYEKL. The CDR3 sequence: CASSPLWSSVGSPLHF. CDR3 coding DNA: TGCGCCAGCAGCCCATTATGGAGTAGTGTAGGTTCACCCCTCCACTTT.

The chain recombines TRBV29-1 with TRBJ1-3, with a possible D match to TRBD1 (6 bases). The CDR3 has 13 residues. Germline V lookup: CDR1 SQVTM, CDR2 ANQGSEA. V was pared by 3 bases and J by 0 bases, with 6 bases between. As DNA, the CDR3 is TGCAGCGTTGAGACAGGCTCTGGAAACACCATATATTTT. This gives the protein CSVETGSGNTIYF.

V usage is TRBV27 and J usage is TRBJ2-1; 11 positions match TRBD2. Germline V CDR1 and CDR2: MNHEY, SMNVEV (reference sequence). With 6 bases clipped from V and 8 bases from J, the junction kept 6 bases outside the gene matches. CDR3 length: 14 amino acids. CDR3 protein: CASRLAGVMDEQFF. The CDR3 DNA is TGTGCCAGCAGACTAGCGGGAGTCATGGATGAGCAGTTCTTC.

V gene TRBV2 combines with J gene TRBJ1-3, with a possible D match to TRBD1 (5 bases). Per the germline V gene, CDR1 is SNHLY and CDR2 is FYNNEI. The CDR3 is 16 residues long. Trimming took 4 bases from V and 0 from J, leaving 13 bases between them. As DNA, the CDR3 is TGTGCCAGCAGTGTATGGAGGGACCCCTCTGGAAACACCATATATTTT. Its translation is CASSVWRDPSGNTIYF.

This chain uses TRBV29-1 with TRBJ2-7, with 7 bases identical to TRBD2. The CDR3 runs to 15 residues. V was pared by 4 bases and J by 0 bases, with 9 bases of the junction left unmatched. Germline CDR1 SQVTM, CDR2 ANQGSEA. CDR3 DNA: TGCAGCGTTGTCACCGGGACTACGAGCTCCTACGAGCAGTACTTC. Translated, it gives CSVVTGTTSSYEQYF.

The rearrangement joins TRBV4-2 to TRBJ2-1, with D maybe TRBD2 (6 bases). V was pared by 0 bases and J by 6 bases, with 18 bases between. From germline, CDR1 is LGHNA and CDR2 YNFKEQ. CDR3 length: 17 residues. The CDR3 sequence: CASSQDRPGGGSNEQFF. The CDR3, as DNA: TGTGCCAGCAGCCAAGATCGTCCCGGGGGAGGTAGCAATGAGCAGTTCTTC.

The CDR3 nucleotides read TGTGCCAGCGGGCAGCCCCAGGAGACCCAGTACTTC. It encodes CASGQPQETQYF. The chain links TRBV2 to TRBJ2-5, with D hard to call. CDR1 is SNHLY, CDR2 FYNNEI, per germline. The CDR3 is made up of 12 amino acids. Trimming took 8 bases from V and 5 from J, leaving 12 bases between them.

CDR3 in amino acids: CASWRGTGSTEAFF. The CDR3 DNA follows: TGCGCCAGCTGGCGGGGGACAGGGTCTACTGAAGCTTTCTTT. The V gene is TRBV5-1, the J gene TRBJ1-1; the match to TRBD1 covers 9 bases. Germline CDR1 reads SGHRS; CDR2 reads YFSETQ. V was clipped by 7 bases and J by 5 bases; unmatched bases: 9. The CDR3 sequence is 14 residues long. Full variable domain (rest looked up from reference TRBV5-1 and TRBJ1-1): KAGVTQTPRYLIKTRGQQVTLSCSPISGHRSVSWYQQTPGQGLQFLFEYFSETQRNKGNFPGRFSGRQFSNSRSEMNVSTLELGDSALYLCASWRGTGSTEAFFGQGTRLTVV.

The J gene is TRBJ2-7, the V gene TRBV3-1 (or the pseudogene TRBV3-2); TRBD1 is a possible D gene (5 bases). There are 15 residues in the CDR3. V lost 4 bases and J lost 5, with 18 bases in between. The germline V gene has CDR1 LGHDT and CDR2 YNNKEL (reference sequence). DNA of the CDR3: TGTGCCAGCAGCCCCGGACACCGCATTTTGGACGAGCAGTACTTC. Translation: CASSPGHRILDEQYF.

The chain joins TRBV28 to TRBJ2-7, with TRBD1 matching over 10 bases. Germline values: CDR1 MDHEN, CDR2 SYDVKM. The CDR3 spans 15 residues. V lost 8 bases to trimming and J lost 2 bases; unmatched junction nucleotides: 9. The CDR3 DNA reads TGTGCCAGCGCTGACCCCGGGACAGGGGCCTACGAGCAGTACTTC. This encodes CASADPGTGAYEQYF.

The rearrangement joins TRBV9 to TRBJ1-5; D gene unclear. The CDR3 extends over 14 amino acids. Germline V CDR1 and CDR2: SGDLS, YYNGEE. Trimming shortened V by 0 bases and J by 6 bases, and 10 bases separated the two germline ends. The DNA of the CDR3 is TGTGCCAGCAGCGTAGGAAGTACTCCTCAGCCCCAGCATTTT. Protein: CASSVGSTPQPQHF.